These 7 T cell receptor beta chains originate from one sample sequenced in a study of T cell repertoires in cytomegalovirus infection (dated by TCRdb to the late 2010s). The sequencer listed for this sample is Illumina HiSeq 1500. TCRdb redid the processing of the public reads, applying fastp at Q25 and MiXCR, and retained in-frame beta chains. Records with the same CDR3 protein are collapsed into one entry carrying the most frequent genes and DNA. For this sample the table gives nearly 550,000 distinct CDR3 sequences, of which approximately 15% were detected only once. The leading ten clones occupy roughly a quarter of the sample. Sequenced material: CD8+ T cells from PBMCs. These receptors came from a human donor in good health (CMV status not recorded). Some clones in this sample may be carry-over from other donors' samples.

This clonotype has a count of ten or more. This rearrangement joins TRBV7-9 to TRBJ2-7; 7 nucleotides line up with TRBD1. V shed 1 base and J 2 bases; nucleotides not matched to a gene: 5. Germline CDR1 SEHNR, CDR2 FQNEAQ (reference sequence). This CDR3 spans 15 amino acids. As DNA, the CDR3 is TGTGCCAGCAGCTTAGGGGACAGTTCTACCTACGAGCAGTACTTC. It is translated as CASSLGDSSTYEQYF.

This clonotype was detected many times. The V and J genes are TRBV6-1 and TRBJ2-1, with D uncertain. The CDR3 is 14 residues long. The V end was cut by 5 bases, the J end by 6 bases, with 14 bases between. Germline V gives CDR1 MNHNS, CDR2 SASEGT. In DNA, the CDR3 is TGTGCCAGCAGTCACATAAACACCGTCAATGAGCAGTTCTTC. This translates into CASSHINTVNEQFF.

The V gene is TRBV5-1, the J gene TRBJ1-5, with 7 bases lining up with TRBD1. CDR1 and CDR2 from the germline V gene are SGHRS and YFSETQ. The CDR3 is 14 residues long. The trim removed 3 bases at V and 6 bases at J, leaving 6 bases unmatched. Here the CDR3 reads CASSSTGSGQPQHF. The CDR3 DNA is TGCGCCAGCAGCTCGACAGGGAGCGGTCAGCCCCAGCATTTT.

This clonotype was counted many times. This chain connects TRBV7-6 to TRBJ2-3; TRBD2 aligns across 7 bases. Germline CDR1 and CDR2: SGHVS and FNYEAQ. The CDR3 consists of 13 residues. V trimming: 8 bases; J trimming: 4 bases; junction bases outside the gene matches: 6. The CDR3, as DNA: TGTGCCAGCGGGGGGGGGTTGGCAGATACGCAGTATTTT. Translating gives CASGGGLADTQYF.

This clonotype was observed a few times. The V gene is TRBV4-2, the J gene TRBJ1-1; D may be TRBD1 (5 bases). The CDR3 extends over 15 amino acids. The V and J ends lost 3 bases and 1 base respectively, with 12 bases between them. Germline CDR1 and CDR2: LGHNA and YNFKEQ. The CDR3 nucleotides read TGTGCCAGCAGCCATCTGACAGCGGGGAACACTGAAGCTTTCTTT. This encodes CASSHLTAGNTEAFF.

Ten or more counts support this clonotype. This CDR3 reads CASSLDPGRGRGTEAFF. The CDR3 DNA reads as TGTGCCAGCAGCTTAGATCCTGGCAGGGGAAGGGGCACTGAAGCTTTCTTT. The J gene is TRBJ1-1, the V gene TRBV7-6; D may be TRBD1 (6 bases). The CDR3 extends over 17 amino acids. The germline V and J ends were trimmed by 1 base and 4 bases, with 19 bases remaining between them. Germline V gene data show CDR1 as SGHVS and CDR2 as FNYEAQ.

J is TRBJ2-1 and V is TRBV6-4, with 11 nucleotides matching TRBD2. Germline values: CDR1 MRHNA, CDR2 SNTAGT. CDR3 size: 16 residues. Trimming took 3 bases from V and 3 from J; bases not matched to a gene: 4. CDR3 bases: TGTGCCAGCAGTGAGGACGGGACTAGCGGCTACAATGAGCAGTTCTTC. Its translation: CASSEDGTSGYNEQFF.